This entry describes one TCR beta chain. Antigen unknown. Time point of the sample: patch test 3, about 24 weeks after DPC sensitization. The treatment is: therapeutic diphenylcyclopropenone sensitization with weekly scalp DPC. The authors' total RNA extraction used unfractionated whole blood. As the library was built, unique molecular identifiers were attached to individual cDNA molecules. TCRdb re-called the RACE reads with MiXCR, one entry per CDR3 protein. This sample carries over 30,000 distinct CDR3 sequences, 9.5% of them seen once, and the ten largest clones take 20% to 30%. These data belong to a study of human T cells and chemical hapten exposure. General observations from the study: With alopecia, donors may have immune responses unlike healthy people's.

V lost 1 base and J lost 1; bases outside the gene matches: 15. The germline CDR1 and CDR2 sequences are SGHNT and YENEEA. The CDR3 runs 19 residues. The chain combines TRBV11-3 with TRBJ2-5, with 7 positions matching TRBD2. This receptor was obtained from a man between 45 and 60 years old with alopecia areata. Some clones in this sample may be carry-over from other donors' samples. Specimen: whole blood, collected in connection with sensitization to the hapten diphenylcyclopropenone (DPC). The CDR3 region is CASSLANPPGGTLQETQYF. The CDR3 DNA follows: TGTGCCAGCAGCTTAGCTAACCCCCCCGGGGGGACCCTCCAAGAGACCCAGTACTTC.